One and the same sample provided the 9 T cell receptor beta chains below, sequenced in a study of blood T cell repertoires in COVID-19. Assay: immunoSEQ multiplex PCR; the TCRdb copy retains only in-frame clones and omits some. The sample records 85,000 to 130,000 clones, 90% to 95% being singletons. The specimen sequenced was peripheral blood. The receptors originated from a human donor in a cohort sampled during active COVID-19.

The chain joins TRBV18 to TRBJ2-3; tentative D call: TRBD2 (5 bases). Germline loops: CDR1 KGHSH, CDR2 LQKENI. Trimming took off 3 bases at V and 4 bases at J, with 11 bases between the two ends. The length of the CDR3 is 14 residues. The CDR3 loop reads CASSPPTRADTQYF. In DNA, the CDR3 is TGTGCCAGCTCACCCCCCACGAGGGCAGATACGCAGTATTTT.

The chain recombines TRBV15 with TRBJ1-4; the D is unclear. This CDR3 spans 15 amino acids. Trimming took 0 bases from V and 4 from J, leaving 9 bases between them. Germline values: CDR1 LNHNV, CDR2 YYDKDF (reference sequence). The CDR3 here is CATSRDLSLNEKLFF. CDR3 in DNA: TGTGCCACCAGCAGAGATTTAAGCCTTAATGAAAAACTGTTTTTT.

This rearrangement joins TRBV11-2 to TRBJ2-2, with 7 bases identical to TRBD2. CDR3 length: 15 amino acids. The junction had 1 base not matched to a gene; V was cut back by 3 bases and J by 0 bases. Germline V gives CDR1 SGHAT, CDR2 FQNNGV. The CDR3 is CASSLGLTNTGELFF. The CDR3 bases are TGTGCCAGCAGCTTGGGACTAACGAACACCGGGGAGCTGTTTTTT.

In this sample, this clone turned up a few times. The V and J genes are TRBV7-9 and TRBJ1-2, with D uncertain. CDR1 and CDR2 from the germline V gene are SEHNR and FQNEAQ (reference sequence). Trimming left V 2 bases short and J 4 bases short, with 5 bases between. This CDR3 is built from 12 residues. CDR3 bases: TGTGCCAGCAGCTTATTCAGCTATGGCTACACCTTC. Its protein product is CASSLFSYGYTF.

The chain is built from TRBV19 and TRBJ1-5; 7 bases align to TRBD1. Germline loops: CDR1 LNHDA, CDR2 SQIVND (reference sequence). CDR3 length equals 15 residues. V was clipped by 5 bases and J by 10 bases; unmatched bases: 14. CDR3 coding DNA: TGTGCCAGTAGTTACCAAGGGGGCGGACTCCCTCCCCAGCATTTT. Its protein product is CASSYQGGGLPPQHF.

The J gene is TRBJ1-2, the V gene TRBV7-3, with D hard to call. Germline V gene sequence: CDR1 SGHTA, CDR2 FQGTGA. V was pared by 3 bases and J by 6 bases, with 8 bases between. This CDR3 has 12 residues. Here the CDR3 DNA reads TGTGCCAGCAGCTTTCCCGGGAATGGCTACACCTTC. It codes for CASSFPGNGYTF.

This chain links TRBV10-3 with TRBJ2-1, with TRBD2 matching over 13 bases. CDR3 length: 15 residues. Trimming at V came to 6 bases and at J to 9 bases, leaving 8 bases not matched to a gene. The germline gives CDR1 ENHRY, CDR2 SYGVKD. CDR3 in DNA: TGTGCCATCAGCGGACTAGCGGGAGAATTGGGTGAGCAGTTCTTC. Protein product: CAISGLAGELGEQFF.

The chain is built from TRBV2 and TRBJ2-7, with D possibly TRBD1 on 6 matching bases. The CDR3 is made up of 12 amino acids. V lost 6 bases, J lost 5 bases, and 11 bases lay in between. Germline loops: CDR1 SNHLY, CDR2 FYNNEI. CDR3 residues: CASSIRDNEQYF. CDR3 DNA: TGTGCCAGCAGCATCCGGGACAACGAGCAGTACTTC.

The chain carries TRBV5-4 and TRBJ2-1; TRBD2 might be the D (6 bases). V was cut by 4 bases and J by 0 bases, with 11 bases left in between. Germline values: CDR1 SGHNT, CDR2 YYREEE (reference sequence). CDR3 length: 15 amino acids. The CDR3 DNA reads TGTGCCAGCAGCGCCTTGGGAGGCTCCTACAATGAGCAGTTCTTC. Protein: CASSALGGSYNEQFF.